Shown below are 31 T cell receptor beta chains from a single sample sequenced in a study of OX40 agonist ivuxolimab in advanced cancers. The data were produced by immunoSEQ multiplex PCR, yet TCRdb's version contains in-frame clones alone and is incomplete. The profile shows over 40,000 clones, approximately 84% of them singletons. The sample was CD4+ or CD8+ T cells sorted from blood, taken in a trial of the OX40 agonist ivuxolimab. These receptors were obtained from an adult with an advanced solid tumor such as melanoma, head and neck, liver or kidney cancer.

The rearrangement links TRBV18 to TRBJ2-6; D unresolved. The CDR3 consists of 14 residues. The V gene lost 3 bases and the J gene lost 0 bases, with 3 bases spanning the gap. Germline assignment: CDR1 KGHSH and CDR2 LQKENI. The CDR3 sequence is CASSPDSGANVLTF. The CDR3 bases are TGTGCCAGCTCACCCGACTCTGGGGCCAACGTCCTGACTTTC.

The V and J genes are TRBV27 and TRBJ1-5, with 12 bases lining up with TRBD1. The CDR3 covers 15 residues. CDR1 and CDR2 (germline): MNHEY, SMNVEV (reference sequence). The V and J ends lost 5 bases and 5 bases, in that order; junction bases with no gene match: 4. CDR3 bases: TGTGCCAGCAGTCCCGGGACAGGGGGCTATCAGCCCCAGCATTTT. This codes for CASSPGTGGYQPQHF.

The genes are TRBV27 and TRBJ1-5; TRBD1 matches 7 bases. V was pared by 6 bases and J by 6 bases, with 8 bases of the junction left unmatched. CDR1 is MNHEY, CDR2 SMNVEV, per germline (reference sequence). The length of the CDR3 is 14 residues. CDR3 region: CASRISGGIQPQHF. CDR3 nucleotides: TGTGCCAGCAGAATTTCAGGGGGAATTCAGCCCCAGCATTTT.

This chain uses TRBV9 with TRBJ2-2; D remains ambiguous. This CDR3 has 13 residues. Between the trimmed V and J ends, which lost 4 bases and 7 bases, there was a span of 11 bases. CDR1 and CDR2 (germline): SGDLS, YYNGEE. CDR3 amino acids: CASSTYLFGELFF. DNA of the CDR3: TGTGCCAGCAGCACATATTTGTTCGGGGAGCTGTTTTTT.

This chain links TRBV15 with TRBJ2-7, with D possibly matching TRBD1 (5 bases). Germline V gives CDR1 LNHNV, CDR2 YYDKDF (reference sequence). CDR3 size: 15 residues. Trimming removed 0 bases from V and 5 bases from J, with 14 bases in between. Here the CDR3 reads CATSRDRAGLDEQYF. Written as DNA, the CDR3 is TGTGCCACCAGCAGAGATAGAGCAGGGCTGGACGAGCAGTACTTC.

The chain couples TRBV7-2 to TRBJ1-5, with a weak D call TRBD1 (5 bases). The CDR3 runs to 13 residues. Per the germline V gene, CDR1 is SGHTA and CDR2 is FQGNSA. The germline V and J ends were trimmed by 4 bases and 4 bases, with 8 bases remaining between them. The CDR3 loop reads CASSSGPNQPQHF. The CDR3 region has the DNA TGTGCCAGCAGCTCGGGACCTAATCAGCCCCAGCATTTT.

V gene TRBV11-3 combines with J gene TRBJ2-7, with 8 bases identical to TRBD1. Germline values: CDR1 SGHNT, CDR2 YENEEA. J was trimmed by 2 bases and V by 1 base; bases with no gene match: 4. This CDR3 comprises 15 residues. Here the CDR3 DNA reads TGTGCCAGCAGCTTAGGAGGGACAGGAGCCTACGAGCAGTACTTC. Its translation: CASSLGGTGAYEQYF.

The CDR3 DNA reads as TGTGCCAGCAGCTCTAGCCGGGGGACTAGCGATCGGTTCTTC. Its translation is CASSSSRGTSDRFF. This sequence joins TRBV11-2 and TRBJ2-1; 10 bases match TRBD2. This CDR3 is built from 14 residues. Trimming cost V 4 bases and J 15 bases; bases outside gene matches: 12. Germline V CDR1 and CDR2: SGHAT, FQNNGV.

The CDR3 nucleotides are TGTGCCAGCAGTGGGACTAGCGGGAGGCCTCTGGATGAGCAGTTCTTC. This gives the protein CASSGTSGRPLDEQFF. The chain couples TRBV2 to TRBJ2-1, with 14 bases lining up with TRBD2. The V gene's germline CDR1 is SNHLY and CDR2 FYNNEI. This CDR3 has 16 amino acids. The junction had 7 bases not matched to a gene; V was cut back by 4 bases and J by 8 bases.

This chain uses TRBV7-8 with TRBJ1-2; TRBD1 is a possible D gene (6 bases). The CDR3 covers 13 residues. The V gene lost 1 base and the J gene lost 3 bases, with 6 bases spanning the gap. CDR1 and CDR2 from the germline V gene are SGHVS and FQNEAQ. The CDR3 region is CASSLGGHYGYTF. DNA for the CDR3: TGTGCCAGCAGCTTAGGGGGGCACTATGGCTACACCTTC. Combining the CDR3 with reference TRBV7-8 and TRBJ1-2 gives the whole variable domain GAGVSQSPRYKVAKRGQDVALRCDPISGHVSLFWYQQALGQGPEFLTYFQNEAQLDKSGLPSDRFFAERPEGSVSTLKIQRTQQEDSAVYLCASSLGGHYGYTFGSGTRLTVV.

The chain joins TRBV7-2 to TRBJ2-1, with 15 bases identical to TRBD2. This CDR3 is 18 amino acids long. Germline V gene lookup returns CDR1 SGHTA and CDR2 FQGNSA. The V gene end was trimmed by 5 bases and the J gene end by 6 bases; junction bases not matched to a gene: 11. Here the CDR3 DNA reads TGTGCCAGCAGCGCCCGGACTAGCGGGAGGGCCCTGATCAATGAGCAGTTCTTC. This gives the protein CASSARTSGRALINEQFF.

The chain joins TRBV7-8 to TRBJ2-7; maybe TRBD2 (6 bases). Germline V gene lookup returns CDR1 SGHVS and CDR2 FQNEAQ. V was cut by 2 bases and J by 6 bases, with 11 bases left in between. The CDR3 runs to 13 residues. The CDR3 bases are TGTGCCAGCAGCTTACGGGTGGAGGGCGAGCAGTACTTC. This codes for CASSLRVEGEQYF.

The rearrangement uses TRBV6-5 and TRBJ2-3; D gene unclear. Germline CDR1 MNHEY, CDR2 SVGAGI. Between the trimmed V and J ends, which lost 4 bases and 0 bases, there was a span of 11 bases. The CDR3 runs 15 residues. CDR3 sequence (DNA): TGTGCCAGCAGTTGGTCCGGATCTAGCACAGATACGCAGTATTTT. As protein: CASSWSGSSTDTQYF.

This clone came up once. This sequence joins TRBV10-3 and TRBJ2-3; a weak D match, TRBD2 (6 bases). CDR1 and CDR2 (germline): ENHRY, SYGVKD. The CDR3 consists of 14 residues. The V and J ends lost 6 bases and 2 bases respectively, with 12 bases between them. In DNA, the CDR3 is TGTGCCATCAGCCCGGGAGACTTCACAGATACGCAGTATTTT. Amino acids: CAISPGDFTDTQYF.

The chain has TRBV11-2 and TRBJ2-7; no firm D call. V shed 5 bases and J shed 3 bases, with 14 bases lying between them. This CDR3 has 14 amino acids. The germline V gene has CDR1 SGHAT and CDR2 FQNNGV. CDR3 DNA sequence: TGTGCCAGCAGCCCCCCCGACAAAAACTACGAGCAGTACTTC. This gives the protein CASSPPDKNYEQYF.

In its sample, this clone was seen a few times. The chain carries TRBV7-9 and TRBJ1-5, with 7 bases that match TRBD1. This CDR3 spans 13 amino acids. Germline assignment: CDR1 SEHNR and CDR2 FQNEAQ (reference sequence). The trim removed 5 bases at V and 7 bases at J, leaving 5 bases unmatched. Here the CDR3 reads CASSATGEQPQHF. CDR3 nucleotide sequence: TGTGCCAGCAGCGCCACAGGGGAACAGCCCCAGCATTTT.

This chain links TRBV5-1 with TRBJ1-1; the D is unclear. Germline V gives CDR1 SGHRS, CDR2 YFSETQ. V was cut by 0 bases and J by 1 base, with 4 bases left in between. The CDR3 runs 13 residues. The CDR3 is CASSLAANTEAFF. The CDR3 DNA reads as TGCGCCAGCAGCTTGGCAGCGAACACTGAAGCTTTCTTT. Combining the CDR3 with reference TRBV5-1 and TRBJ1-1 gives the whole variable domain KAGVTQTPRYLIKTRGQQVTLSCSPISGHRSVSWYQQTPGQGLQFLFEYFSETQRNKGNFPGRFSGRQFSNSRSEMNVSTLELGDSALYLCASSLAANTEAFFGQGTRLTVV.

The table lists this clone with a count of one. This chain uses TRBV5-1 with TRBJ2-2; 8 bases are a match to TRBD2. With V trimmed by 4 bases and J by 4 bases, 9 bases remained unmatched. The CDR3 consists of 16 residues. Germline loops: CDR1 SGHRS, CDR2 YFSETQ. The CDR3 here is CASSHEAGASTGELFF. The CDR3 DNA is TGCGCCAGCAGCCATGAAGCGGGAGCGAGCACCGGGGAGCTGTTTTTT. The variable domain in full, completed from reference TRBV5-1 and TRBJ2-2, reads KAGVTQTPRYLIKTRGQQVTLSCSPISGHRSVSWYQQTPGQGLQFLFEYFSETQRNKGNFPGRFSGRQFSNSRSEMNVSTLELGDSALYLCASSHEAGASTGELFFGEGSRLTVL.

The genes are TRBV5-1 and TRBJ2-5; D ambiguous. The CDR3 is 14 residues long. Trimming removed 7 bases at V and 7 bases at J, with 20 bases between. Germline values: CDR1 SGHRS, CDR2 YFSETQ. In DNA, the CDR3 is TGCGCCAGCCGTGTTGACCAAACCCGAGGGACCCAGTACTTC. It specifies CASRVDQTRGTQYF. Full variable domain (outside the CDR3, taken from reference TRBV5-1 and TRBJ2-5): KAGVTQTPRYLIKTRGQQVTLSCSPISGHRSVSWYQQTPGQGLQFLFEYFSETQRNKGNFPGRFSGRQFSNSRSEMNVSTLELGDSALYLCASRVDQTRGTQYFGPGTRLLVL.

The chain uses TRBV13 and TRBJ2-3; TRBD2 aligns across 12 bases. The V segment lost 1 base and the J segment 6 bases; nucleotides outside the gene matches: 8. This CDR3 comprises 17 residues. The germline V gene has CDR1 PRHDT and CDR2 FYEKMQ (reference sequence). In DNA, the CDR3 is TGTGCCAGCAGCTTAGTCGGACTAGCGGGAACGGAGGATACGCAGTATTTT. Protein: CASSLVGLAGTEDTQYF. The variable domain in full, completed from reference TRBV13 and TRBJ2-3, reads AAGVIQSPRHLIKEKRETATLKCYPIPRHDTVYWYQQGPGQDPQFLISFYEKMQSDKGSIPDRFSAQQFSDYHSELNMSSLELGDSALYFCASSLVGLAGTEDTQYFGPGTRLTVL.

The chain joins TRBV27 to TRBJ2-1, with TRBD2 matching 7 bases. V shed 6 bases, J shed 7 bases, and the junction held 15 bases outside the gene matches. The V gene's germline CDR1 is MNHEY and CDR2 SMNVEV (reference sequence). The CDR3 sequence is 16 residues long. Here the CDR3 reads CASSSGEGTLGNEQFF. DNA of the CDR3: TGTGCCAGCAGCTCGGGGGAGGGTACTCTCGGGAATGAGCAGTTCTTC.

CDR3 protein: CATSTPTFNYGYTF. CDR3 bases: TGTGCCACCAGCACCCCAACATTCAACTATGGCTACACCTTC. This sequence joins TRBV15 and TRBJ1-2; the D is unclear. The germline CDR1 and CDR2 sequences are LNHNV and YYDKDF (reference sequence). V was shortened by 4 bases and J by 2 bases, with 11 bases between the two germline ends. The CDR3 spans 14 residues.

This chain's CDR3 is CASSKSGDRGPGANVLTF. The CDR3 DNA reads as TGTGCCAGCAGCAAATCTGGGGACAGGGGGCCTGGGGCCAACGTCCTGACTTTC. V is TRBV21-1 and J is TRBJ2-6; TRBD1, the D gene given by the table, was not confirmed from the DNA. TRBV21-1 is labeled a pseudogene. The length of the CDR3 is 18 residues.

The chain carries TRBV4-1 and TRBJ2-5; TRBD2 matches at 10 bases. CDR1 is MGHRA, CDR2 YSYEKL, per germline. V trimming: 1 base; J trimming: 3 bases; junction bases outside the gene matches: 11. The CDR3 runs 18 residues. CDR3 coding DNA: TGCGCCAGCAGCCAAGTCCCCGGACTAGCGGAATTAGAAGAGACCCAGTACTTC. It is translated as CASSQVPGLAELEETQYF.

J is TRBJ2-1 and V is TRBV20-1, with D unresolved. Germline V gene sequence: CDR1 DFQATT, CDR2 SNEGSKA (reference sequence). The CDR3 contains 10 residues. V lost 6 bases and J lost 8, with 8 bases in between. The CDR3 bases are TGCAGTGCCTATAACGATGAGCAGTTCTTC. Its protein product is CSAYNDEQFF.

The rearrangement joins TRBV5-1 to TRBJ2-1; 12 bases are shared with TRBD2. Germline lookup yields CDR1 SGHRS and CDR2 YFSETQ. The ends lost 0 bases at V and 6 bases at J; junction bases unmatched: 4. This CDR3 has 16 amino acids. The CDR3 here is CASSLGLAGGLNEQFF. CDR3 bases: TGCGCCAGCAGCTTGGGCCTAGCGGGAGGGCTCAATGAGCAGTTCTTC.

The chain carries TRBV20-1 and TRBJ2-4; D is unresolved. Germline lookup yields CDR1 DFQATT and CDR2 SNEGSKA (reference sequence). Trimming cost V 4 bases and J 8 bases, with 9 bases left between them. The CDR3 extends over 11 amino acids. CDR3 protein: CSATLRYIQYF. The CDR3 bases are TGCAGTGCTACTCTCCGGTACATTCAGTACTTC.

V is TRBV2 and J is TRBJ2-7; a weak D match, TRBD2 (6 bases). With 4 bases removed from V and 3 bases from J, the gap between germline ends came to 13 bases. CDR1 SNHLY and CDR2 FYNNEI come from the germline V gene. CDR3 length equals 14 residues. The DNA for the CDR3 is TGTGCCAGCAGTGGACTAGTAAGAGGCTACGAGCAGTACTTC. This sequence encodes CASSGLVRGYEQYF.

The CDR3 nucleotides are TGTGCCAGCAGTCCAGGGTTTCTCTACGAGCAGTACTTC. Encoded protein: CASSPGFLYEQYF. The chain recombines TRBV28 with TRBJ2-7; D may be TRBD1 (5 bases). The germline CDR1 and CDR2 sequences are MDHEN and SYDVKM. The CDR3 is 13 residues long. V lost 5 bases and J 3 bases, leaving 11 bases between the germline ends.

The rearrangement links TRBV19 to TRBJ2-5; the match to TRBD1 covers 7 bases. CDR3 length: 13 amino acids. Germline V lookup: CDR1 LNHDA, CDR2 SQIVND (reference sequence). With 1 base clipped from V and 10 bases from J, the junction kept 6 bases outside the gene matches. DNA of the CDR3: TGTGCCAGTAGTATAGTTACAGGGGATTACCAGTACTTC. This gives the protein CASSIVTGDYQYF. Looking up the rest from reference TRBV19 and TRBJ2-5 gives the full variable domain: DGGITQSPKYLFRKEGQNVTLSCEQNLNHDAMYWYRQDPGQGLRLIYYSQIVNDFQKGDIAEGYSVSREKKESFPLTVTSAQKNPTAFYLCASSIVTGDYQYFGPGTRLLVL.

This clone showed up just a few times. Written as DNA, the CDR3 is TGTGCCAGCAGCCAAGCCATGGGCCGCCCCACCTATGGCTACACCTTC. Its translation: CASSQAMGRPTYGYTF. The chain uses TRBV4-2 and TRBJ1-2; D is unclear. The germline V gene encodes CDR1 LGHNA and CDR2 YNFKEQ. The CDR3 is 16 residues long. The ends were cut back, 1 base at V and 4 bases at J, with 16 bases in the middle.